This T cell receptor beta chain was found in a study of shared clonotypes between healthy human individuals. Findings of the study overall: When compared with the clonotypes that were shared by all four sorted-subset donors, the non-shared clonotypes turned out to have lower generation probabilities.

As regards this clone: Antigen: not known.

The V gene's germline CDR1 is SGHDT and CDR2 YYEEEE. Trimming cost V 4 bases and J 11 bases, with 16 bases left between them. The CDR3 covers 13 residues. This table comes from immunoSEQ multiplex PCR, and its TCRdb copy is limited to in-frame clones, with some not included. The sample carries millions of clones, approximately 90% recorded once. This receptor was obtained from a man younger than 35 in good health. The sample taken for sequencing was naive CD4+ T cells sorted from blood. Regarding subset: CD45RA+ positively selected. The chain carries TRBV5-6 and TRBJ2-1; possibly TRBD1 for D (5 bases). The CDR3 DNA reads TGTGCCAGCAGCGGCTCTGACAGCTTGCAGCAGTTCTTC. Encoded protein: CASSGSDSLQQFF.